The clone carrying this T cell receptor beta chain was counted a single time. The data stem from a study of shared clonotypes between healthy human individuals. Repertoires were generated with immunoSEQ multiplex PCR, while TCRdb's copy carries only in-frame clones and drops some. The sample comprises about 1.5 million clones, approximately 98% of which are singletons, and approximately 0.45% rests with the top ten. Per germline, CDR1 LGHNT and CDR2 FRNRAP. The V gene end was trimmed by 6 bases and the J gene end by 9 bases; junction bases not matched to a gene: 4. This CDR3 is 13 amino acids long. V usage is TRBV12-5 and J usage is TRBJ2-2; 10 nucleotides align to TRBD1. This clonotype was obtained from a man aged 25-45 years in good health. Sequenced material: naive CD4+ T cells sorted from blood. Subset meaning: CD45RA+ positively selected. CDR3 DNA sequence: TGTGCTAGTGGGCCGGACAGGGGGAGGGAGCTGTTTTTT. This sequence encodes CASGPDRGRELFF.